The clone carrying this TCR beta chain was observed a few times. Its antigen is not identified. This specimen comes from a study of T cell repertoires in cytomegalovirus infection. TCRdb re-analysed the reads in MiXCR, keeping a single row per CDR3 protein. The sample includes 110,000 to 150,000 distinct CDR3 sequences, over 30% of them seen just once. CDR3 size: 15 residues. Germline V gives CDR1 MNHNS, CDR2 SASEGT. Losses at the gene ends were 6 bases for V and 2 bases for J; bases not matched to a gene: 9. This rearrangement joins TRBV6-1 to TRBJ1-2, with TRBD1 matching 7 bases. The TCR comes from a human donor in good health (CMV status not recorded). Some clones in this sample may be carry-over from other donors' samples. Sequenced here: CD8+ T cells from cultured PBMCs, sampled from culture after CMV antigen stimulation. CDR3 in amino acids: CASSPGQLTNYGYTF. Written as DNA, the CDR3 is TGTGCCAGCAGCCCGGGACAGCTGACAAACTATGGCTACACCTTC.